Below, 29 T cell receptor beta chains from the same sample are listed, as sequenced in a study of ipilimumab plus nivolumab after autologous stem cell transplantation. The assay was immunoSEQ multiplex PCR, and TCRdb's table has in-frame clones only and misses some. The sample has 15,000 to 20,000 clones, approximately 82% seen once. The source material was PBMCs, sampled in a trial of ipilimumab plus nivolumab as post-transplant consolidation. The receptors derive from a male donor with diffuse large B-cell lymphoma.

The chain couples TRBV19 to TRBJ1-2; TRBD1 might be the D (6 bases). The CDR3 loop spans 16 amino acids. CDR1 is LNHDA, CDR2 SQIVND, per germline (reference sequence). V was shortened by 5 bases and J by 7 bases, with 23 bases between the two germline ends. The CDR3 bases are TGTGCCAGTAGTGCAAGACAGCCCGGGGGCGCATTTGGCTACACCTTC. It translates to CASSARQPGGAFGYTF.

The J gene is TRBJ1-3, the V gene TRBV9, with a possible D match to TRBD1 (5 bases). This CDR3 is built from 15 residues. V lost 3 bases to trimming and J lost 0 bases, with 10 bases between them. Germline V gene lookup returns CDR1 SGDLS and CDR2 YYNGEE. The CDR3 bases are TGTGCCAGCAGCGGCAGGGAGGGCTCTGGAAACACCATATATTTT. Its protein is CASSGREGSGNTIYF.

The J gene is TRBJ2-3, the V gene TRBV1; the D segment call TRBD2 is taken from the table without a DNA check. TRBV1 is labeled a pseudogene. CDR3 length equals 12 residues. The CDR3 DNA is TGCACCAGCAGACGGGGGGGGGATACGCAGTATTTT. Protein product: CTSRRGGDTQYF.

This chain uses TRBV7-8 with TRBJ2-6; TRBD2 is a possible D gene (6 bases). Germline V lookup: CDR1 SGHVS, CDR2 FQNEAQ. The germline V and J ends were trimmed by 5 bases and 0 bases, with 8 bases remaining between them. This CDR3 is 15 amino acids long. CDR3 in amino acids: CASSAGISGANVLTF. CDR3 sequence (DNA): TGTGCCAGCAGCGCGGGGATCTCTGGGGCCAACGTCCTGACTTTC.

This clone occurred a few times. This chain links TRBV29-1 with TRBJ2-5, with a tentative D call TRBD1 (5 bases). CDR3 length: 15 amino acids. V was cut by 0 bases and J by 5 bases, with 16 bases left in between. CDR1 and CDR2 from the germline V gene are SQVTM and ANQGSEA. CDR3 sequence (DNA): TGCAGCGTTGAAGAAGGGCCCCAGGGATGGGAGACCCAGTACTTC. This encodes CSVEEGPQGWETQYF.

The chain recombines TRBV18 with TRBJ1-5; D gene uncertain. The ends were cut back, 3 bases at V and 6 bases at J, with 12 bases in the middle. This CDR3 is built from 14 residues. Germline values: CDR1 KGHSH, CDR2 LQKENI. Written as DNA, the CDR3 is TGTGCCAGCTCACCTATAGGGATCGGTCAGCCCCAGCATTTT. Protein: CASSPIGIGQPQHF.

The chain couples TRBV7-8 to TRBJ1-1; TRBD1 matches 7 bases. This CDR3 has 14 residues. Germline V gene sequence: CDR1 SGHVS, CDR2 FQNEAQ. With V trimmed by 0 bases and J by 4 bases, 2 bases remained unmatched. This CDR3 is CASSLAAGGTEAFF. CDR3 in DNA: TGTGCCAGCAGCTTAGCGGCAGGGGGCACTGAAGCTTTCTTT.

This sequence joins TRBV5-4 and TRBJ1-5; D call uncertain. V lost 0 bases and J lost 3, with 10 bases in between. The germline gives CDR1 SGHNT, CDR2 YYREEE (reference sequence). This CDR3 is built from 15 residues. CDR3 region: CASSLDPDHNQPQHF. The CDR3 region has the DNA TGTGCCAGCAGCTTGGACCCGGATCACAATCAGCCCCAGCATTTT. Together with reference TRBV5-4 and TRBJ1-5, the CDR3 gives the full variable domain: ETGVTQSPTHLIKTRGQQVTLRCSSQSGHNTVSWYQQALGQGPQFIFQYYREEENGRGNFPPRFSGLQFPNYSSELNVNALELDDSALYLCASSLDPDHNQPQHFGDGTRLSIL.

The chain recombines TRBV7-8 with TRBJ1-1; TRBD1 is a possible D gene (5 bases). Trimming left V 3 bases short and J 4 bases short, with 12 bases between. Germline-derived CDR1 and CDR2 are SGHVS and FQNEAQ. CDR3 length: 14 amino acids. CDR3 bases: TGTGCCAGCAGCTTGCCCAGGGAGGGCACTGAAGCTTTCTTT. It encodes CASSLPREGTEAFF.

The genes are TRBV5-1 and TRBJ1-3; D is possibly TRBD1 (5 bases). Germline V gene lookup returns CDR1 SGHRS and CDR2 YFSETQ. This CDR3 has 18 amino acids. With 4 bases removed from V and 0 bases from J, the gap between germline ends came to 20 bases. CDR3 protein: CASSLGDVQALSGNTIYF. DNA of the CDR3: TGCGCCAGCAGCCTAGGAGACGTACAGGCACTCTCTGGAAACACCATATATTTT.

This clone was counted once. The chain employs TRBV6-5 and TRBJ1-5, with 7 bases fitting TRBD1. Germline assignment: CDR1 MNHEY and CDR2 SVGAGI. The J segment lost 1 base and the V segment lost 6 bases, leaving 3 bases of the junction unmatched. The CDR3 extends over 14 amino acids. The CDR3 protein is CASRPGGSNQPQHF. CDR3 nucleotides: TGTGCCAGCAGGCCAGGGGGGAGCAATCAGCCCCAGCATTTT.

The V and J genes are TRBV7-9 and TRBJ2-7; perhaps TRBD1 as D (6 bases). The germline gives CDR1 SEHNR, CDR2 FQNEAQ (reference sequence). The CDR3 has 15 amino acids. The ends were cut back, 2 bases at V and 7 bases at J, with 18 bases in the middle. CDR3 loop: CASSLFGAGVGEQYF. In DNA, the CDR3 is TGTGCCAGCAGCTTATTCGGTGCAGGGGTGGGGGAGCAGTACTTC.

The chain combines TRBV14 with TRBJ2-7, with 9 bases that match TRBD2. Germline V gene lookup returns CDR1 SGHDN and CDR2 FVKESK. This CDR3 is 20 amino acids long. Trimming at V came to 1 base and at J to 0 bases, leaving 16 bases not matched to a gene. The CDR3 DNA is TGTGCCAGCAGCCAAGGAAGGAGGTTGGTAGCGGGGGTCAGCTCCTACGAGCAGTACTTC. Translating it yields CASSQGRRLVAGVSSYEQYF.

The chain joins TRBV5-1 to TRBJ2-6, with 9 bases fitting TRBD2. V gave up 2 bases and J gave up 1 base; unmatched junction bases: 4. Germline CDR1 and CDR2: SGHRS and YFSETQ. CDR3 length: 17 amino acids. The CDR3 nucleotides read TGCGCCAGCAGCTTAGCGGGGGGTACTTCTGGGGCCAACGTCCTGACTTTC. Translating gives CASSLAGGTSGANVLTF.

The rearrangement uses TRBV5-4 and TRBJ2-2; 7 nucleotides agree with TRBD1. This CDR3 is built from 16 residues. V dropped 2 bases and J dropped 1; count of bases not matched to a gene: 5. Germline V gives CDR1 SGHNT, CDR2 YYREEE (reference sequence). The CDR3 DNA reads TGTGCCAGCAGCTTTGCGCGACAGGGGAACACCGGGGAGCTGTTTTTT. Its protein product is CASSFARQGNTGELFF.

The chain employs TRBV2 and TRBJ1-2; 7 nucleotides agree with TRBD1. Losses at the gene ends were 6 bases for V and 2 bases for J; bases not matched to a gene: 9. Germline lookup yields CDR1 SNHLY and CDR2 FYNNEI. This CDR3 is built from 15 residues. The CDR3 DNA reads as TGTGCCAGCAGGAGGACCGGGACAGACAACTATGGCTACACCTTC. Amino acids: CASRRTGTDNYGYTF.

The rearrangement joins TRBV4-2 to TRBJ2-7; 9 nucleotides align to TRBD2. Germline V gives CDR1 LGHNA, CDR2 YNFKEQ. The trim removed 4 bases at V and 0 bases at J, leaving 7 bases unmatched. CDR3 length equals 16 residues. CDR3 nucleotide sequence: TGTGCCAGCAGCCGCGATCTAGCGGGAAGCTCCTACGAGCAGTACTTC. Encoded protein: CASSRDLAGSSYEQYF.

The chain combines TRBV15 with TRBJ1-4; 8 bases are a match to TRBD1. The trim removed 6 bases at V and 6 bases at J, leaving 21 bases unmatched. Germline assignment: CDR1 LNHNV and CDR2 YYDKDF (reference sequence). CDR3 length: 19 amino acids. This CDR3 reads CATSSLRVRGRGGDEKLFF. The DNA for the CDR3 is TGTGCCACCAGTTCTTTAAGGGTCAGGGGGCGAGGAGGTGATGAAAAACTGTTTTTT.

The chain is built from TRBV28 and TRBJ1-4; 7 positions match TRBD1. From germline, CDR1 is MDHEN and CDR2 SYDVKM. Unmatched junction bases numbered 12, after V lost 1 base and J lost 4 bases. The CDR3 totals 18 residues. CDR3 nucleotide sequence: TGTGCCAGCAGTTTATACGACAGGGACGACTATTTTAATGAAAAACTGTTTTTT. It encodes CASSLYDRDDYFNEKLFF.

V and J are TRBV28 and TRBJ2-7; 8 nucleotides line up with TRBD1. Germline loops: CDR1 MDHEN, CDR2 SYDVKM. This CDR3 comprises 15 residues. V was pared by 3 bases and J by 4 bases, with 8 bases of the junction left unmatched. In DNA, the CDR3 is TGTGCCAGCAGTTTCTCGGCAGGGGGCTGGTACGAGCAGTACTTC. This sequence encodes CASSFSAGGWYEQYF.

V gene TRBV7-2 combines with J gene TRBJ1-5, with TRBD1 matching over 7 bases. The germline CDR1 and CDR2 sequences are SGHTA and FQGNSA. Trimming took 4 bases from V and 0 from J; bases not matched to a gene: 3. The CDR3 length is 15 residues. The CDR3 sequence is CASSSGGLSNQPQHF. CDR3 DNA: TGTGCCAGCAGCTCAGGGGGACTTAGCAATCAGCCCCAGCATTTT.

CDR3 region: CASSLVPGGPETQYF. The CDR3, as DNA: TGTGCCAGCAGCTTAGTCCCGGGGGGGCCGGAGACCCAGTACTTC. The chain joins TRBV7-2 to TRBJ2-5, with 8 bases that match TRBD2. There are 15 residues in the CDR3. CDR1 is SGHTA, CDR2 FQGNSA, per germline. V dropped 1 base and J dropped 5; count of bases not matched to a gene: 6.

The V gene is TRBV2, the J gene TRBJ1-2; D is perhaps TRBD1 (5 bases). Trimming pared 6 bases from V and 5 bases from J, leaving 10 bases between. The CDR3 spans 12 residues. Germline CDR1 and CDR2: SNHLY and FYNNEI. The CDR3 loop reads CASSRDSYGYTF. The CDR3 DNA is TGTGCCAGCAGCCGGGACTCTTATGGCTACACCTTC. The full variable domain, rest sourced from reference TRBV2 and TRBJ1-2, is EPEVTQTPSHQVTQMGQEVILRCVPISNHLYFYWYRQILGQKVEFLVSFYNNEISEKSEIFDDQFSVERPDGSNFTLKIRSTKLEDSAMYFCASSRDSYGYTFGSGTRLTVV.

J is TRBJ2-1 and V is TRBV2, with TRBD2 identical over 15 bases. V lost 6 bases to trimming and J lost 2 bases; unmatched junction nucleotides: 5. Germline V lookup: CDR1 SNHLY, CDR2 FYNNEI. The CDR3 extends over 17 amino acids. The CDR3 DNA follows: TGTGCCAGCAGCCCCGGACTAGCGGGGGGGACCTACAATGAGCAGTTCTTC. It yields the protein CASSPGLAGGTYNEQFF.

This chain uses TRBV27 with TRBJ2-7; 7 bases line up with TRBD2. This CDR3 comprises 16 residues. CDR1 and CDR2 from the germline V gene are MNHEY and SMNVEV (reference sequence). Losses at the gene ends were 3 bases for V and 2 bases for J; bases not matched to a gene: 10. CDR3: CASSFRSSGLPYEQYF. The CDR3 DNA reads TGTGCCAGCAGTTTTCGATCTAGCGGTTTACCCTACGAGCAGTACTTC.

The chain combines TRBV28 with TRBJ2-2; TRBD1 agrees at 7 bases. V lost 8 bases to trimming and J lost 4 bases; unmatched junction nucleotides: 7. In germline, CDR1 is MDHEN, CDR2 SYDVKM. This CDR3 region has 14 residues. The CDR3 region is CASGPSGGTGELFF. CDR3 sequence (DNA): TGTGCCAGCGGACCCTCAGGGGGCACCGGGGAGCTGTTTTTT.

This chain joins TRBV4-1 and TRBJ2-1; 9 bases are shared with TRBD1. V trimming: 2 bases; J trimming: 3 bases; junction bases outside the gene matches: 2. Germline loops: CDR1 MGHRA, CDR2 YSYEKL. The CDR3 loop spans 15 amino acids. CDR3 bases: TGCGCCAGCAGCCAACAGGGACAGGGCTACAATGAGCAGTTCTTC. It translates to CASSQQGQGYNEQFF.

The V gene is TRBV4-2, the J gene TRBJ2-4; D unclear. Per germline, CDR1 LGHNA and CDR2 YNFKEQ. This CDR3 is 14 amino acids long. The V end lost 2 bases, the J end lost 3 bases, and 8 bases lay between the germline ends. The CDR3 DNA sequence: TGTGCCAGCAGCCAACGGGTAAACAAAAACATTCAGTACTTC. It translates to CASSQRVNKNIQYF.

The J gene is TRBJ2-7, the V gene TRBV27; 9 positions agree with TRBD2. J was trimmed by 3 bases and V by 3 bases; bases with no gene match: 3. Germline values: CDR1 MNHEY, CDR2 SMNVEV (reference sequence). The CDR3 is 14 amino acids. Written as DNA, the CDR3 is TGTGCCAGCAGTTTGCTAGCGGGGCGCTACGAGCAGTACTTC. Translated: CASSLLAGRYEQYF.